This T cell receptor beta chain was profiled in a study of CD8 T cell repertoires and HIV-1 epitope variants. Background on the study: Each of Twenty-five Gag and Nef epitope peptides stimulated a separate culture. The baseline condition was 1M T cells left uncultured. Epitopes were three Gag families plus Nef HW9 and YT9. Study-level findings and limits: Only beta chains were identified, marking proliferation to antigen, not function.

This clone was seen a handful of times. Its antigen remains unknown. Sequencing was performed with immunoSEQ multiplex PCR; in TCRdb, only in-frame clones are kept and a portion is missing. Of about 4,800 clones in the sample, about three fifths were seen once. V lost 6 bases and J lost 6; bases outside the gene matches: 17. The CDR3 runs 18 residues. Germline V CDR1 and CDR2: SGHAT, FQDESV (reference sequence). V usage is TRBV11-1 and J usage is TRBJ2-7, with TRBD2 matching 13 bases. This receptor was obtained from a male donor with HIV. Sequenced sample: cultured CD8+ T cells derived from PBMCs. The CDR3 DNA is TGTGCCAGCAGTCTCACATCGACTAGCGGGGGGCCTTCTGGCGAGCAGTACTTC. Its protein is CASSLTSTSGGPSGEQYF.